This T cell receptor beta chain was sequenced in a study of blood T cells in healthy people across ages. As to this clonotype: Antigen: not known.

General study results and limits: Naive CD4+ cell counts and diversity both ran higher in long-lived than in aged donors. Older individuals had lower TCR beta diversity per million T cells (the decline was roughly linear).

Trimming left V 6 bases short and J 5 bases short, with 18 bases between. The CDR3 loop spans 15 amino acids. Sample-barcoded 5' priming and a J-beta primer mix drove a second PCR of about 6 to 11 cycles. Tagging of each cDNA molecule was performed by a template-switch adaptor with 12 random nucleotides. TCRdb re-called the 5' RACE reads with MiXCR, one entry per CDR3 protein. The sample holds 780,000 or so distinct CDR3 sequences, 20% to 30% seen once. These data also featured in a second study, about T cells of mothers and their children. That paper notes: The yield was over 9 million TCR beta CDR3 reads from each mother and about 3.2 million from each child.

The sequencing input was blood. This sequence originates from a boy aged 5-17 years in good health. This rearrangement joins TRBV12-3 or TRBV12-4 to TRBJ2-3; D might be TRBD1 (8 bases). The CDR3 DNA is TGTGCCAGCAGAAATACAGGGGGAGGGGGAGATACGCAGTATTTT. Translating gives CASRNTGGGGDTQYF.